The subject of this entry is one TCR beta chain. The sample is drawn from a study of shared clonotypes between healthy human individuals. Study in general: Donor composition was a couple of women and three men, aged 18 to 49.

TCRdb keeps only in-frame clones here, not all; method: immunoSEQ multiplex PCR. Here the sample spans about 530,000 clones, 96% being singletons. Sequencing used naive CD4+ T cells sorted from blood. Subset here: CD45RA+ positively selected. This sequence was found in a woman in her twenties or thirties in good health.

For the CDR3, the DNA is TGTGCCAGCTCACCACCGGTACCCGTGGAGACCCAGTACTTC. Protein product: CASSPPVPVETQYF. This chain connects TRBV18 to TRBJ2-5; D gene ambiguous. The CDR3 covers 14 residues. Germline-derived CDR1 and CDR2 are KGHSH and LQKENI. Between the trimmed V and J ends, which lost 0 bases and 5 bases, there was a span of 10 bases.